These T cell receptor beta chains were read from a single sample in a study of beta chain features in type 1 diabetes. Method: immunoSEQ multiplex PCR; TCRdb's copy keeps in-frame clones and lacks some. This sample has 400,000 to 500,000 clones; about 15% occur once, and the top ten carry less than 0.04%. The sequenced sample consisted of naive CD4+ T cells from blood. Every receptor here comes from a man aged 25 to 45 in good health. The CDR3 runs from the conserved cysteine through the conserved F or W. D genes are given only for firm matches. Expanded clones are given a class, and other clones once, few, many or no size at all.

>TRBV7-3|NA|NA|TRBJ2-1
CASSESRPAGEQFF
TGTGCCAGCAGCGAATCGAGGCCGGCGGGGGAGCAGTTCTTC
>TRBV29-1|few|TRBD1|TRBJ2-6
CSVGTGGSGANVLTF
TGCAGCGTTGGGACAGGGGGCTCTGGGGCCAACGTCCTGACTTTC
>TRBV7-9|NA|NA|TRBJ1-2
CASSLVADGYTF
TGTGCCAGCAGCTTAGTCGCTGACGGCTACACCTTC
>TRBV4-3|NA|NA|TRBJ2-4
CASSQRSPAKNIQYF
TGCGCCAGCAGCCAACGGTCCCCAGCCAAAAACATTCAGTACTTC
>TRBV13|few|NA|TRBJ2-7
CASSLTGQKTYEQYF
TGTGCCAGCAGCTTAACCGGCCAGAAGACCTACGAGCAGTACTTC
>TRBV28|NA|NA|TRBJ2-2
CASSLFRNTGELFF
TGTGCCAGCAGTTTATTCAGGAACACCGGGGAGCTGTTTTTT
>TRBV7-2|NA|NA|TRBJ2-7
CASSLVMVYEQYF
TGTGCCAGCAGCTTAGTAATGGTCTACGAGCAGTACTTC
>TRBV30|NA|TRBD2|TRBJ2-2
CAWMGGRASGELFF
TGTGCCTGGATGGGCGGGAGGGCGTCAGGGGAGCTGTTTTTT
>TRBV7-2|few|NA|TRBJ2-3
CASSIGRLERDTQYF
TGTGCCAGCAGCATCGGACGGTTGGAGAGGGATACGCAGTATTTT
>TRBV4-1|few|TRBD1|TRBJ2-7
CASSHPGQGYEQYF
TGCGCCAGCAGCCATCCGGGACAGGGCTACGAGCAGTACTTC
>TRBV6-6|NA|NA|TRBJ2-5
CASSYNNWGSQETQYF
TGTGCCAGCAGTTACAATAATTGGGGGTCCCAAGAGACCCAGTACTTC
>TRBV7-2|few|TRBD2|TRBJ2-1
CASSLGRLAGGADEQFF
TGTGCCAGCAGCTTAGGTCGACTAGCGGGGGGCGCGGATGAGCAGTTCTTC
>TRBV30|NA|NA|TRBJ1-1
CAWSVRGRTEAFF
TGTGCCTGGAGTGTGAGGGGGAGGACTGAAGCTTTCTTT
>TRBV2|few|NA|TRBJ1-5
CASSEGGWNQPQHF
TGTGCCAGCAGTGAAGGGGGCTGGAATCAGCCCCAGCATTTT
>TRBV6-1|few|NA|TRBJ2-5
CASGADGETQYF
TGTGCCAGCGGGGCAGACGGAGAGACCCAGTACTTC
>TRBV4-3|few|NA|TRBJ1-5
CASSQEDRNQPQHF
TGCGCCAGCAGCCAAGAGGACCGGAATCAGCCCCAGCATTTT
>TRBV7-9|few|TRBD1|TRBJ1-1
CASSPSQGVSTEAFF
TGTGCCAGCAGCCCCTCACAGGGGGTGAGCACTGAAGCTTTCTTT
>TRBV27|NA|NA|TRBJ2-3
CASSTADTQYF
TGTGCCAGCAGTACCGCAGATACGCAGTATTTT
>TRBV18|NA|NA|TRBJ2-7
CASSPKTGLWYEQYF
TGTGCCAGCTCACCCAAGACGGGGTTGTGGTACGAGCAGTACTTC
>TRBV25-1|once|TRBD2|TRBJ2-3
CASSLSGGAAADTQYF
TGTGCCAGCAGTCTGAGCGGGGGGGCGGCAGCAGATACGCAGTATTTT
>TRBV11-2|few|TRBD1|TRBJ2-1
CASSRDRDEQFF
TGTGCCAGCAGCCGGGACAGGGACGAGCAGTTCTTC
>TRBV30|NA|TRBD1|TRBJ1-5
CAWGDRDNQPQHF
TGTGCCTGGGGGGACAGGGACAATCAGCCCCAGCATTTT
>TRBV6-5|NA|TRBD2|TRBJ2-3
CASSRSGRRTDTQYF
TGTGCCAGCAGCCGTAGCGGGCGACGCACAGATACGCAGTATTTT
>TRBV4-1|few|NA|TRBJ2-3
CASSQAGSDTQYF
TGCGCCAGCAGCCAAGCCGGATCAGATACGCAGTATTTT
>TRBV6-1|NA|TRBD1|TRBJ1-3
CASSETGNPGNTIYF
TGTGCCAGCAGTGAGACAGGGAATCCTGGAAACACCATATATTTT
>TRBV7-2|few|NA|TRBJ2-1
CASSSSSGYNEQFF
TGTGCCAGCAGCTCCTCGAGCGGATACAATGAGCAGTTCTTC
>TRBV18|NA|NA|TRBJ1-5
CASSPPLGVGNQPQHF
TGTGCCAGCTCACCACCTCTAGGGGTAGGCAATCAGCCCCAGCATTTT
>TRBV19|few|NA|TRBJ1-2
CASMSALGGYTF
TGTGCCAGTATGAGCGCTTTAGGCGGCTACACCTTC
>TRBV5-1|NA|NA|TRBJ2-3
CASSFQGPQDTQYF
TGCGCCAGCAGCTTCCAGGGCCCGCAAGATACGCAGTATTTT
>TRBV7-3|few|NA|TRBJ2-1
CASSGVGYYNEQFF
TGTGCCAGCAGTGGGGTGGGGTACTACAATGAGCAGTTCTTC
>TRBV20-1|few|NA|TRBJ2-1
CSAREGAEQFF
TGCAGTGCTAGAGAGGGGGCTGAGCAGTTCTTC
>TRBV7-2|few|NA|TRBJ2-5
CASSSGPNQETQYF
TGTGCCAGCAGCTCCGGACCTAACCAAGAGACCCAGTACTTC
>TRBV9|few|NA|TRBJ2-2
CASSVIRGELFF
TGTGCCAGCAGCGTGATAAGAGGGGAGCTGTTTTTT
>TRBV7-2|few|TRBD2|TRBJ2-7
CASSQTGRGAEQYF
TGTGCCAGCAGCCAGACTGGGCGGGGGGCCGAGCAGTACTTC
>TRBV29-1|NA|NA|TRBJ1-1
CSVAPSGRRNTEAFF
TGCAGCGTTGCTCCCTCGGGACGGAGAAACACTGAAGCTTTCTTT